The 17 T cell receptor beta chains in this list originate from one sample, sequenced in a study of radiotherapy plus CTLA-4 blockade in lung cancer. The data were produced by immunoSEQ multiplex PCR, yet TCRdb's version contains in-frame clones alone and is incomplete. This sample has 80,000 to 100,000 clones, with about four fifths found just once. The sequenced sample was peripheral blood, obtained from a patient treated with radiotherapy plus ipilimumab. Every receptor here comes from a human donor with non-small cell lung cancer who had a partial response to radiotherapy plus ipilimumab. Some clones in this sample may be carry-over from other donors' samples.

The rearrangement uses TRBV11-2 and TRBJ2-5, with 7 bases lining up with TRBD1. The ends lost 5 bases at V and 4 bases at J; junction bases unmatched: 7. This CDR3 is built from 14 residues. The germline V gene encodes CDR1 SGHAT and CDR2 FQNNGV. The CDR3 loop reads CASSPRTGGETQYF. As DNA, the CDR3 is TGTGCCAGCAGCCCCCGGACAGGTGGAGAGACCCAGTACTTC.

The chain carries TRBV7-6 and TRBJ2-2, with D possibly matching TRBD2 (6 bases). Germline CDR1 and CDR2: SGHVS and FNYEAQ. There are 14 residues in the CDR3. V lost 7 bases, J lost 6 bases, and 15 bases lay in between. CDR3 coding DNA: TGTGCCAGCAAGCTGGACTACGCCGCCGGGGAGCTGTTTTTT. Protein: CASKLDYAAGELFF.

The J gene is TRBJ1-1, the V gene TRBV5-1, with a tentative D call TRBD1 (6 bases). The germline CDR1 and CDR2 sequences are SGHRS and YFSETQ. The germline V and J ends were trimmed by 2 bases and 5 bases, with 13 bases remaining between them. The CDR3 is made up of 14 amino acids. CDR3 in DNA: TGCGCCAGCAGCTTCTTAGGGGGTTATACTGAAGCTTTCTTT. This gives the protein CASSFLGGYTEAFF. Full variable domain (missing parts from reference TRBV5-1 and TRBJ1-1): KAGVTQTPRYLIKTRGQQVTLSCSPISGHRSVSWYQQTPGQGLQFLFEYFSETQRNKGNFPGRFSGRQFSNSRSEMNVSTLELGDSALYLCASSFLGGYTEAFFGQGTRLTVV.

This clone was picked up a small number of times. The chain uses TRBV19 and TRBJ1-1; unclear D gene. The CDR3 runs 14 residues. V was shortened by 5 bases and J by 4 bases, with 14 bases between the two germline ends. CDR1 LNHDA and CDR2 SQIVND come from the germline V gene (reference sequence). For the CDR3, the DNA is TGTGCCAGTAGTCGGGAGAGACGGGGCACTGAAGCTTTCTTT. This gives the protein CASSRERRGTEAFF.

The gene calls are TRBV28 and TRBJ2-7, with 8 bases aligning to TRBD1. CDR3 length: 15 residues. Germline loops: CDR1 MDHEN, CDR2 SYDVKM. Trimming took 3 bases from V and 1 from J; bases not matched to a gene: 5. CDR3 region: CASSFQGALSYEQYF. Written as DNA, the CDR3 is TGTGCCAGCAGTTTTCAGGGGGCGCTTTCCTACGAGCAGTACTTC.

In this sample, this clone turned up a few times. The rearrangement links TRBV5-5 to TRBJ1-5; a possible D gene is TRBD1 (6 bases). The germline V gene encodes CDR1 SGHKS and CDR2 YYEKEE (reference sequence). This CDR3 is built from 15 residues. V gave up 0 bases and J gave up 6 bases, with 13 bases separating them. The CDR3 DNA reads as TGTGCCAGCAGCTTGGGTGGGGGCGGTTCTCAGCCCCAGCATTTT. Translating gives CASSLGGGGSQPQHF. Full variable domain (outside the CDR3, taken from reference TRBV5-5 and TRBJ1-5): DAGVTQSPTHLIKTRGQQVTLRCSPISGHKSVSWYQQVLGQGPQFIFQYYEKEERGRGNFPDRFSARQFPNYSSELNVNALLLGDSALYLCASSLGGGGSQPQHFGDGTRLSIL.

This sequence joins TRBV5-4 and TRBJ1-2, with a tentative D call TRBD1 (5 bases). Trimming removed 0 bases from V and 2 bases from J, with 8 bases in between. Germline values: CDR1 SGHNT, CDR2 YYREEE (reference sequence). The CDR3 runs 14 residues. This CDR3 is CASSLGQRNYGYTF. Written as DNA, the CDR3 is TGTGCCAGCAGCTTGGGACAGCGAAACTATGGCTACACCTTC.

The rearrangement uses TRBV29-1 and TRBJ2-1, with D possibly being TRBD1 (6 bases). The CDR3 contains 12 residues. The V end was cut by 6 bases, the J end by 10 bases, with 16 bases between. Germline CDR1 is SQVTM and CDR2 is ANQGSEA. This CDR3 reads CSVLFTGTEQFF. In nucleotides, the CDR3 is TGCAGCGTGCTATTTACCGGGACAGAGCAGTTCTTC.

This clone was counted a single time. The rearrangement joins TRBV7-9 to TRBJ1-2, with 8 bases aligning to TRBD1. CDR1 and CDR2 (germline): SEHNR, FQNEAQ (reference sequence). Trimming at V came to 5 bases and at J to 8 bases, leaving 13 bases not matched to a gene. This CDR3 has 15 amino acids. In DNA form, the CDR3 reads TGTGCCAGCAGCGCTCTCGGACAGGGCCTACGGGGCTACACCTTC. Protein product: CASSALGQGLRGYTF.

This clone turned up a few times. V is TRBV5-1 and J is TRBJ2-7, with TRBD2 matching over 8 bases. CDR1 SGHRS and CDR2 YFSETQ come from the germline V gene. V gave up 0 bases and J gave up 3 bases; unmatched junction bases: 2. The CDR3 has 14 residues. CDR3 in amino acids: CASSLAGGHYEQYF. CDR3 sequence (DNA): TGCGCCAGCAGCTTGGCGGGGGGGCACTACGAGCAGTACTTC.

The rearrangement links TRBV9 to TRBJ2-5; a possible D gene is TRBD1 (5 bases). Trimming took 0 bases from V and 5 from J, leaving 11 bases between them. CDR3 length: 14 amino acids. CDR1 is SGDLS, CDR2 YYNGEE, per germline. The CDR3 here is CASSVGQFKETQYF. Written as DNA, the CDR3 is TGTGCCAGCAGCGTAGGACAGTTTAAGGAGACCCAGTACTTC.

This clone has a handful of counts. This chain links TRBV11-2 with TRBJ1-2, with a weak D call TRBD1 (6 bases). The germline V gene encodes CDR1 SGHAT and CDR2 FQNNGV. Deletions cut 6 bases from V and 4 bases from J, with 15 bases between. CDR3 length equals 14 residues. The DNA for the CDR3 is TGTGCCAGCAGTTCCACAGGGTCTCGCTATGGCTACACCTTC. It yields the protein CASSSTGSRYGYTF.

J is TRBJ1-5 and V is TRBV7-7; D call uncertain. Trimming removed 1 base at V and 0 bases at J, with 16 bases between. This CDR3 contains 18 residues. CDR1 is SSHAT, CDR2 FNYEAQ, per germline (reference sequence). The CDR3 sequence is CASSLVEGFLCSNQPQHF. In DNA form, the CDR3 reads TGTGCCAGCAGCTTAGTTGAGGGCTTCCTGTGTAGCAATCAGCCCCAGCATTTT.

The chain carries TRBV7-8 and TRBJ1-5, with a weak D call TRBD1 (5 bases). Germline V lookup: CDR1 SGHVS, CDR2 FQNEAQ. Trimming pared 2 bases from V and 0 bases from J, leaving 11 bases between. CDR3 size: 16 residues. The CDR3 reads CASSLFDRNSNQPQHF. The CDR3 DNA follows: TGTGCCAGCAGCTTATTCGACAGAAATAGCAATCAGCCCCAGCATTTT.

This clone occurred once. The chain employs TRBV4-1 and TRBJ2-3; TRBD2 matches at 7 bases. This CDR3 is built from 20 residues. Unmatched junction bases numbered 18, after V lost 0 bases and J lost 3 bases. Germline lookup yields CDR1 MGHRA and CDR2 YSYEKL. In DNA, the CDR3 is TGCGCCAGCAGCCAAGATTGGGCTAGCGGCCGCTGGGGTGGTACAGATACGCAGTATTTT. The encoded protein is CASSQDWASGRWGGTDTQYF.

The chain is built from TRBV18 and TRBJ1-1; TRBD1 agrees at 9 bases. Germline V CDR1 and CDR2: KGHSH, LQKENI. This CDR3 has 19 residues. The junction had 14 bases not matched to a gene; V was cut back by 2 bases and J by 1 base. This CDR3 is CASSPYTVGPGQGNTEAFF. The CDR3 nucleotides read TGTGCCAGCTCACCATACACGGTAGGCCCGGGACAGGGGAACACTGAAGCTTTCTTT.

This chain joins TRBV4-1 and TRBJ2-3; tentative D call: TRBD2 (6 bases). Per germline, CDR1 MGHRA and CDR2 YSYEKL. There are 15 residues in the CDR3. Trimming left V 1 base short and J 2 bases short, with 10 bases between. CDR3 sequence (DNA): TGCGCCAGCAGCCAAGGGGGGGACCTCACAGATACGCAGTATTTT. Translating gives CASSQGGDLTDTQYF.